This TCR beta chain was observed in a study of OX40 agonist ivuxolimab in advanced cancers. As for the study more broadly: Ivuxolimab, which targeted the costimulatory receptor OX40 (CD134), was an agonistic, fully human IgG2 monoclonal antibody. Intravenous ivuxolimab was administered to patients every 2 weeks at six dose levels: 0.01, 0.1, 0.3, 1.5, 3 and 10 mg/kg. Of the approximately 54 patients in dose escalation, about 20 had hepatocellular carcinoma, some 15 had melanoma, 9 had renal cell carcinoma and 9 had head and neck cancer. A male proportion of roughly 80% and a mean age of around 60 years, ranging from roughly 23 to 80, were recorded for the dose-escalation cohort. Prior anti-PD-1, anti-PD-L1 or anti-CTLA-4 therapy was permitted, and checkpoint inhibitors had been received by under 50% of dose-escalation patients. Partial responses were achieved by three dose-escalation patients, of whom one had hepatocellular carcinoma and two had cutaneous melanoma. The point of sequencing TCRbeta in the periphery was to test whether ivuxolimab changed TCR sequence diversity and drove clonal T-cell expansion. The paper reports the monotherapy dose-escalation portion (N of about 51 patients) of the phase I ivuxolimab trial. Study-level results and caveats: At doses of 0.1 to 3.0 mg/kg, clonal expansion of both CD4+ and CD8+ T cells in blood was seen between baseline and week 6. After ivuxolimab, CD8+ T cells had more expanded clones than CD4+ T cells on average. Low levels of normalized T-cell clonal expansion were also shown by some nonresponding patients. The antigen specificity of the peripheral T cells that underwent clonal expansion was not determined. Partial responders in the 0.1-3.0 mg/kg groups had among the lowest normalized peripheral clonal expansion, especially among CD8+ T cells.

The trial excluded patients who had a history of autoimmune disease or who were on systemic immunosuppression. Peripheral blood for TCR sequencing was collected from all dose cohorts at baseline, on cycle 4 day 1, and on cycle 7 day 1. Samples were obtained from an open-label, multicenter, first-in-human phase I dose-escalation trial of ivuxolimab. Adults with locally advanced or metastatic melanoma, renal cell carcinoma, hepatocellular carcinoma or head and neck squamous cell carcinoma were enrolled in the trial. Before TCR sequencing, CD4+ T cells and CD8+ T cells were sorted from peripheral blood as separate populations. CDR1 SGDLS and CDR2 YYNGEE are derived from the germline V gene. V gives up 0 bases and J gives up 5 bases, and the segment between their germline ends measures 11 bases. Inclusive of the bounding cysteine and phenylalanine, the CDR3 is 15 residues long. Only the CDR3 portion is preserved as DNA: 45 bases, with reading frame beginning at the first base.

To sequence the TCRbeta CDR3 region, genomic DNA was isolated from the sorted cells. TCRbeta CDR3 regions were sequenced using the immunoSEQ Assay. TCRdb took over this immuneACCESS table, retaining in-frame rearrangements with V and J assigned. Such tables are incomplete; in checked studies, under half of the missing clones stem from an unresolved V gene, and the remainder is unexplained. Recorded for this sample are more than 65,000 clones; around 92% of them occurred a single time. The ten largest clones represent 7% to 9.5% of the sample. Concerning this clone itself: The clone's antigen remains unknown. Nothing much larger sits one base from this clone, and base qualities are not available.

The chain couples TRBV9 to TRBJ1-4; the best D guess is TRBD1, with 6 bases matching. The TCR sequence derives from an adult with an advanced solid tumor such as melanoma, head and neck, liver or kidney cancer. The material sequenced was CD4+ or CD8+ T cells sorted from blood, taken in a trial of the OX40 agonist ivuxolimab. In nucleotides, the sequence is TGTGCCAGCAGCGTAGGCGGACAGAAGAATGAAAAACTGTTTTTT. The translation is CASSVGGQKNEKLFF.